One sample yielded the 31 T cell receptor beta chains listed below, sequenced in a study of CD8+CD57+ T cells in acquired aplastic anemia. Genomic DNA, the template, was used for profiling of the TCR beta VDJ and CDR3. TCRdb reprocessed the reads with MiXCR, giving one entry per CDR3 protein. Of some 120,000 distinct CDR3 sequences listed, about 46% are singletons. Sequenced input: sorted CD4+, CD8+, or CD8+CD57+ T cells (not recorded which) from PBMCs. These receptors were taken from a human donor in good health, serving as a control.

This clonotype was seen ten or more times. The V gene is TRBV4-3, the J gene TRBJ2-1; D not resolved. From germline, CDR1 is LGHNA and CDR2 YSLEER. This CDR3 contains 15 residues. The V gene lost 1 base and the J gene lost 7 bases, with 14 bases spanning the gap. The CDR3 here is CASSQAADWSNEQFF. The CDR3, as DNA: TGCGCCAGCAGCCAAGCGGCCGACTGGTCGAATGAGCAGTTCTTC.

This clonotype was observed many times. The gene calls are TRBV15 and TRBJ1-5; a possible D gene is TRBD1 (5 bases). With 0 bases removed from V and 4 bases from J, the gap between germline ends came to 13 bases. CDR1 LNHNV and CDR2 YYDKDF come from the germline V gene (reference sequence). This CDR3 spans 16 amino acids. The CDR3 protein is CATSRDAAGNNQPQHF. In nucleotides, the CDR3 is TGTGCCACCAGCAGAGATGCTGCAGGGAATAATCAGCCCCAGCATTTT.

This clonotype was seen repeatedly, ten times or more. V gene TRBV3-1 combines with J gene TRBJ2-1; TRBD2 aligns across 12 bases. CDR1 and CDR2 from the germline V gene are LGHDT and YNNKEL (reference sequence). V shed 4 bases and J 0 bases; nucleotides not matched to a gene: 10. CDR3 length: 19 amino acids. The CDR3 loop reads CASSLRRLAGGSSYNEQFF. The DNA for the CDR3 is TGTGCCAGCAGCCTCAGACGGCTAGCGGGGGGGAGCTCCTACAATGAGCAGTTCTTC.

This clonotype was detected ten times or more. The chain carries TRBV30 and TRBJ1-5, with TRBD1 identical over 8 bases. J was trimmed by 4 bases and V by 1 base; bases with no gene match: 6. The CDR3 has 15 residues. Looked up from germline, CDR1 is GTSNPN and CDR2 is SVGIG (reference sequence). In nucleotides, the CDR3 is TGTGCCTGGAGTGGAGGACAGGGCAATAATCAGCCCCAGCATTTT. This gives the protein CAWSGGQGNNQPQHF. Variable domain in full (rest from reference TRBV30 and TRBJ1-5): SQTIHQWPATLVQPVGSPLSLECTVEGTSNPNLYWYRQAAGRGLQLLFYSVGIGQISSEVPQNLSASRPQDRQFILSSKKLLLSDSGFYLCAWSGGQGNNQPQHFGDGTRLSIL.

About this clonotype itself: A much larger clone lies a single base off, so this may be a read error. This chain links TRBV7-8 with TRBJ2-5; D might be TRBD2 (5 bases). Germline V gene sequence: CDR1 SGHVS, CDR2 FQNEAQ. V was trimmed by 5 bases and J by 4 bases, leaving 11 bases between them. This CDR3 has 13 amino acids. The CDR3, as DNA: TGTGCCAGCAGCCAGGATCGGGGAGAGACCCAGTACTTC. Protein: CASSQDRGETQYF.

The chain is built from TRBV7-7 and TRBJ2-7; 12 bases align to TRBD2. The CDR3 loop spans 16 amino acids. Germline V gene lookup returns CDR1 SSHAT and CDR2 FNYEAQ (reference sequence). After removal of 2 bases from V and 2 bases from J, the junction contained 4 bases not matched to a gene. CDR3 sequence: CASSLSSSGGAYEQYF. The CDR3 region has the DNA TGTGCCAGCAGCTTATCCTCTAGCGGGGGGGCCTACGAGCAGTACTTC.

V is TRBV7-9 and J is TRBJ2-7, with 9 bases matching TRBD1. From germline, CDR1 is SEHNR and CDR2 FQNEAQ (reference sequence). CDR3 size: 14 residues. The V gene end was trimmed by 5 bases and the J gene end by 5 bases; junction bases not matched to a gene: 7. This chain's CDR3 is CASSDTGGLNEQYF. DNA for the CDR3: TGTGCCAGCAGCGATACAGGGGGCTTGAACGAGCAGTACTTC.

This clonotype has a handful of counts. The V gene is TRBV7-6, the J gene TRBJ2-1; TRBD2 might be the D (5 bases). This CDR3 has 14 amino acids. Germline values: CDR1 SGHVS, CDR2 FNYEAQ. V was shortened by 5 bases and J by 9 bases, with 17 bases between the two germline ends. CDR3 loop: CASSPFGSVSEQFF. As DNA, the CDR3 is TGTGCCAGCAGCCCCTTTGGGAGTGTCAGTGAGCAGTTCTTC.

This clonotype was observed at least ten times. J is TRBJ2-7 and V is TRBV12-5; D is possibly TRBD1 (6 bases). The ends were cut back, 0 bases at V and 3 bases at J, with 15 bases in the middle. The CDR3 is 16 amino acids. Per the germline V gene, CDR1 is LGHNT and CDR2 is FRNRAP. The CDR3 DNA reads TGTGCTAGTGGTTTGGTAGACAACAGGGTAGGCTACGAGCAGTACTTC. This codes for CASGLVDNRVGYEQYF.

The chain carries TRBV19 and TRBJ1-1, with D unresolved. The length of the CDR3 is 12 residues. From germline, CDR1 is LNHDA and CDR2 SQIVND (reference sequence). V was trimmed by 3 bases and J by 12 bases, leaving 14 bases between them. The CDR3 sequence is CASSMSGSEPFF. For the CDR3, the DNA is TGTGCCAGTAGTATGTCGGGGTCGGAACCTTTCTTT.

This clonotype was detected ten times or more. The chain carries TRBV9 and TRBJ2-2; 7 bases agree with TRBD2. This CDR3 spans 16 amino acids. The germline gives CDR1 SGDLS, CDR2 YYNGEE. V gave up 3 bases and J gave up 1 base; unmatched junction bases: 6. The CDR3, as DNA: TGTGCCAGCAGCGGTGGGGGGGGATGGAACACCGGGGAGCTGTTTTTT. This gives the protein CASSGGGGWNTGELFF.

This clonotype was recorded at least ten times. V is TRBV3-1 and J is TRBJ1-1; possibly TRBD1 for D (5 bases). The V end was cut by 1 base, the J end by 0 bases, with 6 bases between. CDR1 is LGHDT, CDR2 YNNKEL, per germline (reference sequence). The CDR3 covers 14 residues. The CDR3 here is CASSQARVNTEAFF. The CDR3 nucleotides read TGTGCCAGCAGCCAAGCCAGGGTGAACACTGAAGCTTTCTTT.

This clonotype was recorded many times. The chain recombines TRBV7-9 with TRBJ1-4; 8 bases align to TRBD1. Germline V CDR1 and CDR2: SEHNR, FQNEAQ (reference sequence). V lost 5 bases to trimming and J lost 5 bases; unmatched junction nucleotides: 4. The CDR3 is 14 residues long. The DNA for the CDR3 is TGTGCCAGCAGCCCCGGGACAGGAAATGAAAAACTGTTTTTT. Translation gives CASSPGTGNEKLFF.

This clonotype qualifies as medium-sized. This chain uses TRBV25-1 with TRBJ2-3; D may be TRBD1 or TRBD2 (5 bases each). Germline V gene lookup returns CDR1 MGHDK and CDR2 SYGVNS. Trimming shortened V by 2 bases and J by 0 bases, and 15 bases separated the two germline ends. The CDR3 totals 17 residues. The CDR3 DNA follows: TGTGCCAGCAGTGAAGCGGCGGGCAGGGCTAGCACAGATACGCAGTATTTT. Its protein product is CASSEAAGRASTDTQYF.

There are many counts of this clonotype. The rearrangement joins TRBV6-5 to TRBJ1-1; TRBD1 matches 9 bases. The junction had 9 bases not matched to a gene; V was cut back by 2 bases and J by 5 bases. CDR3 length: 16 amino acids. CDR1 MNHEY and CDR2 SVGAGI come from the germline V gene. This chain's CDR3 is CASSYPEQGAMTEAFF. CDR3 nucleotide sequence: TGTGCCAGCAGTTACCCTGAACAGGGGGCGATGACTGAAGCTTTCTTT.

This clonotype showed up just once. The chain carries TRBV15 and TRBJ1-3; D is ambiguous. V dropped 2 bases and J dropped 0 bases, with 2 bases sitting between them. CDR3 length: 13 residues. Germline values: CDR1 LNHNV, CDR2 YYDKDF (reference sequence). The CDR3 sequence is CATSRPSGNTIYF. In DNA form, the CDR3 reads TGTGCCACCAGCAGACCCTCTGGAAACACCATATATTTT.

The rearrangement joins TRBV25-1 to TRBJ1-6, with TRBD1 identical over 9 bases. V lost 4 bases to trimming and J lost 9 bases; unmatched junction nucleotides: 13. CDR3 length equals 17 residues. The germline V gene encodes CDR1 MGHDK and CDR2 SYGVNS. The CDR3 DNA reads TGTGCCAGCAGTGCTAGAGATCGGGACAGGGAGGTTTCACCCCTCCACTTT. Protein sequence: CASSARDRDREVSPLHF.

The gene calls are TRBV5-1 and TRBJ2-3; no firm D call. V shed 1 base and J shed 3 bases, with 9 bases lying between them. CDR1 and CDR2 from the germline V gene are SGHRS and YFSETQ. The CDR3 sequence is 14 residues long. The CDR3 sequence: CASSLTDFTDTQYF. CDR3 nucleotide sequence: TGCGCCAGCAGCTTGACAGATTTTACAGATACGCAGTATTTT.

A word on this clonotype: This may arise from a read error, as a much more abundant clone is one base away. V gene TRBV24-1 combines with J gene TRBJ2-1; D may be TRBD2 (6 bases). The germline V gene encodes CDR1 KGHDR and CDR2 SFDVKD. V was pared by 6 bases and J by 1 base, with 12 bases between. The CDR3 has 15 residues. This CDR3 reads CATSLALASYNEQFF. The CDR3 DNA follows: TGTGCCACCAGTTTGGCACTAGCTTCCTACAATGAGCAGTTCTTC.

This clonotype was detected many times. The rearrangement links TRBV2 to TRBJ1-2, with 9 bases matching TRBD1. After removal of 5 bases from V and 5 bases from J, the junction contained 12 bases not matched to a gene. The CDR3 is made up of 16 amino acids. Germline lookup yields CDR1 SNHLY and CDR2 FYNNEI. This CDR3 is CASSSLDRGKGYGYTF. CDR3 in DNA: TGTGCCAGCAGTTCCTTAGACAGGGGGAAAGGGTATGGCTACACCTTC. Together with reference TRBV2 and TRBJ1-2, the CDR3 gives the full variable domain: EPEVTQTPSHQVTQMGQEVILRCVPISNHLYFYWYRQILGQKVEFLVSFYNNEISEKSEIFDDQFSVERPDGSNFTLKIRSTKLEDSAMYFCASSSLDRGKGYGYTFGSGTRLTVV.

The CDR3 region is CASNPGTVSTEQYF. The CDR3 DNA sequence: TGTGCCAGTAATCCCGGGACAGTTTCGACCGAGCAGTACTTC. The V call is TRBV19, the J call TRBJ2-7, with 7 bases matching TRBD1. With 7 bases clipped from V and 6 bases from J, the junction kept 12 bases outside the gene matches. CDR1 is LNHDA, CDR2 SQIVND, per germline (reference sequence). The CDR3 has 14 amino acids.

This clonotype was seen only once. This chain joins TRBV29-1 and TRBJ1-2; possible D gene TRBD1, 5 bases. This CDR3 is 17 amino acids long. Trimming removed 3 bases at V and 4 bases at J, with 24 bases between. CDR1 SQVTM and CDR2 ANQGSEA come from the germline V gene. CDR3 loop: CSVDGIHGRQGSYGYTF. The DNA for the CDR3 is TGCAGCGTTGATGGAATTCACGGCCGGCAGGGAAGCTATGGCTACACCTTC.

This chain links TRBV20-1 with TRBJ1-2; perhaps TRBD1 as D (6 bases). This CDR3 contains 15 residues. Trimming cost V 5 bases and J 4 bases, with 20 bases left between them. Germline CDR1 reads DFQATT; CDR2 reads SNEGSKA (reference sequence). In nucleotides, the CDR3 is TGCAGTGCTTCTATGACAGGCGCCAAATCCTATGGCTACACCTTC. Its protein product is CSASMTGAKSYGYTF.

The rearrangement joins TRBV20-1 to TRBJ2-5, with 11 bases identical to TRBD2. Looked up from germline, CDR1 is DFQATT and CDR2 is SNEGSKA (reference sequence). Unmatched junction bases numbered 6, after V lost 3 bases and J lost 3 bases. The CDR3 is made up of 15 amino acids. The DNA of the CDR3 is TGCAGTGCTAGGGGTAGCGGGAGGGCCGAAGAGACCCAGTACTTC. Translation: CSARGSGRAEETQYF.

J is TRBJ2-7 and V is TRBV7-2; D perhaps matches TRBD2 (5 bases). The CDR3 loop spans 14 amino acids. Germline loops: CDR1 SGHTA, CDR2 FQGNSA. Trimming took 1 base from V and 0 from J, leaving 7 bases between them. CDR3: CASSLVGNSYEQYF. The CDR3 DNA sequence: TGTGCCAGCAGCTTAGTCGGGAACTCCTACGAGCAGTACTTC.

Many counts were recorded for this clonotype. This chain links TRBV20-1 with TRBJ2-7; 9 bases map to TRBD2. This CDR3 region has 15 residues. The germline gives CDR1 DFQATT, CDR2 SNEGSKA (reference sequence). After removal of 6 bases from V and 9 bases from J, the junction contained 18 bases not matched to a gene. The DNA for the CDR3 is TGCAGTGCCACCCGAAGCGGGGGGCCCATCGACGGGCAGTACTTC. The encoded protein is CSATRSGGPIDGQYF.

V is TRBV7-9 and J is TRBJ2-7; D is tentatively TRBD1 or TRBD2 (5 bases each). V gave up 7 bases and J gave up 4 bases, with 20 bases separating them. The CDR3 runs to 15 residues. Germline-derived CDR1 and CDR2 are SEHNR and FQNEAQ (reference sequence). The chain's CDR3 is CASTFWTGAPYEQYF. Written as DNA, the CDR3 is TGTGCCAGCACCTTTTGGACCGGGGCCCCTTACGAGCAGTACTTC.

In its sample, this clonotype was seen a few times. The gene calls are TRBV19 and TRBJ1-2; 8 positions agree with TRBD1. Germline loops: CDR1 LNHDA, CDR2 SQIVND (reference sequence). The CDR3 is 15 residues long. Losses at the gene ends were 7 bases for V and 4 bases for J; bases not matched to a gene: 11. This chain's CDR3 is CASIPGQVKGYGYTF. CDR3 sequence (DNA): TGTGCCAGTATCCCGGGACAGGTTAAAGGCTATGGCTACACCTTC.

This clonotype has more than one count but fewer than ten. One base away lies a much larger clone, so this may be a sequencing read error. The CDR3 DNA sequence: TGTGCCAGCAAGGACGGAAGAATTGGGAACACTGAAGCTTTCTTT. This gives the protein CASKDGRIGNTEAFF. The chain joins TRBV11-2 to TRBJ1-1; D is unresolved. CDR1 is SGHAT, CDR2 FQNNGV, per germline. Trimming removed 7 bases from V and 1 base from J, with 16 bases in between. The CDR3 contains 15 residues.

The gene calls are TRBV10-1 and TRBJ2-7; TRBD2 matches at 15 bases. The CDR3 is 15 amino acids. Germline loops: CDR1 WNHNN, CDR2 SYGVQD (reference sequence). V gave up 6 bases and J gave up 1 base; unmatched junction bases: 1. This chain's CDR3 is CASRGTSGGSYEQYF. The DNA of the CDR3 is TGCGCCAGCAGGGGGACTAGCGGGGGGTCCTACGAGCAGTACTTC.

This clonotype was observed many times. A read error is possible here, since a much larger clone lies one base away. The chain carries TRBV7-2 and TRBJ1-1; D remains unclear. The germline V gene encodes CDR1 SGHTA and CDR2 FQGNSA. V gave up 1 base and J gave up 4 bases, with 7 bases separating them. The CDR3 extends over 13 amino acids. CDR3 nucleotides: TGTGCCAGCAGCTTAGAACGGAGCACTGAAGCTTTCTTT. Amino acid sequence: CASSLERSTEAFF.